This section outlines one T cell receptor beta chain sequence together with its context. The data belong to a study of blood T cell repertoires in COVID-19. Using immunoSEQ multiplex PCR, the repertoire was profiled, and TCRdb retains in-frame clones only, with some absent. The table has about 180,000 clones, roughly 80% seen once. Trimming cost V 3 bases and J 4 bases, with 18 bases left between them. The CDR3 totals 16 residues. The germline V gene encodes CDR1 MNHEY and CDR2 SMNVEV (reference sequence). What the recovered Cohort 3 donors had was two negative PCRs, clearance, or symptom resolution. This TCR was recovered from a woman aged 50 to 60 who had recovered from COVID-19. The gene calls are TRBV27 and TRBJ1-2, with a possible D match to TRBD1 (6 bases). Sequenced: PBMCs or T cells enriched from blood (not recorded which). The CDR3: CASSLSRGGAGYGYTF. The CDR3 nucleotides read TGTGCCAGCAGTTTGTCGCGGGGGGGCGCAGGCTATGGCTACACCTTC.